The following is a T cell receptor beta chain sequence with its context. Which antigen it targets is not known. No much larger clone exists at a distance of one base, and base qualities are not known. This sample is drawn from a study of T-cell reconstitution after alpha-beta-depleted transplantation in children (dated by TCRdb to 2016 to 2017). Regarding the complete study: Using TCR repertoire profiling, the study quantitatively followed how T-cell immune reconstitution unfolded in children after TCRalphabeta/CD19-depleted allogeneic hematopoietic cell transplantation.

In the paper's terms, the treatment or condition label means: allogeneic hematopoietic cell transplantation with graft depleted of TCRalphabeta T cells and CD19 B cells. The transplant recipients were children given TCRalphabeta/CD19-depleted allogeneic hematopoietic cell grafts. The paper's findings and limits, for the study overall: Hyperexpanded clone frequencies declined over subsequent months; after one year, T-cell counts and TCRbeta diversity were mostly attributed to newly produced T cells. The apparently early recovery of alphabetaT-cell counts about two months after transplant reportedly depended on only several hundred rapidly expanded clones that came from non-depleted graft cells. In some patients, high TCRbeta diversity at day 60 was attributed to recipient T cells and intrathymic progenitors that had survived conditioning.

CDR1 and CDR2, looked up from the germline V gene (reference sequence), are DFQATT and SNEGSKA. The germline ends are 8 bases apart after V is trimmed by 2 bases and J by 1 base. The CDR3 runs 14 amino acids, cysteine and phenylalanine included. The read is trimmed to its CDR3 DNA, 42 bases read in frame from base 1. The library was produced with PCR. Sequencing was carried out with an Illumina HiSeq 2500. TCR library preparation used molecular barcoding, with unique molecular identifiers applied to normalize quantification of the TCRbeta repertoire. TCRdb cleaned the public reads at Q25 with fastp, built clones with MiXCR and kept in-frame beta chains. Rows merge per CDR3 protein into single entries with the most common DNA and genes. In all, the sample holds 350,000 to 500,000 distinct CDR3 sequences, and 43% of those were seen once. The ten largest clones add up to approximately 25% of the sample.

Sample: PBMCs, taken before TCRalphabeta/CD19-depleted stem cell transplant. The rearranged segments are TRBV20-1 and TRBJ2-2; a weak D assignment points to TRBD1 (5 bases agree). This TCR came from a girl aged 2-10 years with aplastic anemia, due to receive a stem cell transplant. The CDR3 protein: CSARSQGNTGELFF. The DNA reads TGCAGTGCTAGAAGCCAGGGGAACACCGGGGAGCTGTTTTTT.